What follows describes a single T cell receptor beta chain. The CDR3 spans 13 residues. The germline V and J ends were trimmed by 0 bases and 8 bases, with 11 bases remaining between them. CDR1 is DFQATT and CDR2 is SNEGSKA in the germline V gene (reference sequence). The memory fraction was CD4+CD45RO+CD25- cells. Semi-nested PCR with Nested Universal Primer A followed constant-region reverse priming of full-length variable regions. TCRdb redid the calling of the 5' RACE reads with MiXCR, one entry per CDR3 protein. The sample includes some 8,000 distinct CDR3 sequences, roughly half of them seen just once.

Sequences were obtained from memory CD4+ T cells sorted from a lymph node. Subset specified: memory CD4+ T cells, CD4+CD45RO+CD25-. This chain connects TRBV20-1 to TRBJ2-1, with D possibly TRBD2 on 5 matching bases. The sequence derives from a female donor with breast cancer. CDR3 protein: CSARETGRDEQFF. The CDR3 DNA follows: TGCAGTGCTAGAGAGACGGGAAGGGATGAGCAGTTCTTC.